This TCR beta chain was obtained from a study of shared clonotypes between healthy human individuals. Study-wide results and limits: Memory subsets had estimated richness that was generally smaller than that of naive subsets. The authors sampled blood alone, and tissue repertoires likely differ.

Comment on this clone: The antigen is not known.

The CDR3 spans 14 residues. After removal of 3 bases from V and 4 bases from J, the junction contained 4 bases not matched to a gene. The germline CDR1 and CDR2 sequences are MNHNS and SASEGT. Sorted-subset replicate PCR reactions contained 200 ng DNA, corresponding to roughly 29,000 T cell genomes. In the authors' workflow: Without quality scores, immunoSEQ junctional reads could not be filtered like full-length reads. Data came from immunoSEQ multiplex PCR; TCRdb stores just in-frame clones and leaves some out. V and J calls and clone size are those listed in that table; D and trimming were worked out from the DNA. The table records approximately 1.5 million clones, 95% to 99% of them present only once.

This rearrangement joins TRBV6-1 to TRBJ1-2, with TRBD1 matching 8 bases. The clonotype comes from a man aged 25-40 years in good health. Source material: naive CD4+ T cells sorted from blood. As to subset: CD45RA+ positively selected. CDR3 DNA: TGTGCCAGCAGTGACGGGACAGGACGCTATGGCTACACCTTC. Translation gives CASSDGTGRYGYTF.